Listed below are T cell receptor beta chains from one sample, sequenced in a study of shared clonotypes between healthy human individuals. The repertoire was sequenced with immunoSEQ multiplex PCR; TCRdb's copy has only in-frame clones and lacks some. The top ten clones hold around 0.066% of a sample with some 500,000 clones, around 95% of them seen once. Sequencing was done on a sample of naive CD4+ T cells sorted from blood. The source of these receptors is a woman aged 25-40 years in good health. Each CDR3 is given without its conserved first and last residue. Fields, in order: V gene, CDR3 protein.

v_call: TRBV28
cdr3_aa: ASSSASIQGARNQPQH

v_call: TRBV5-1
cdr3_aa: ATRRGGSYEQY

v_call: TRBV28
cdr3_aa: ASRPGQNNQPQH

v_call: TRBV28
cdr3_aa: ASSTIWGQNTGELF

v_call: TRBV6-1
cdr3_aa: ASSEGQYSNQPQH

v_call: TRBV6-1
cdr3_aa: ASSEGKGRNTEAF

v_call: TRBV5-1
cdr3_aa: ASSSTGAIRGYT

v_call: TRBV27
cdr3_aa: ASSWDANTEAF

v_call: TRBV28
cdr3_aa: ASSSLSSGRGKYQETQY

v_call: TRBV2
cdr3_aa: ASRKGTGSYEQY

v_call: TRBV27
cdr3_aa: ASSQGPWWSPLH

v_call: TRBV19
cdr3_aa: ASSDRDYEQY

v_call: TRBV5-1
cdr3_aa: ASSNLPPGDSGNTIY

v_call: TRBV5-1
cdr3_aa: ASRWDGGETQY

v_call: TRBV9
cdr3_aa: ASSVLPAANTGELF

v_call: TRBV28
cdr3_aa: ASSLGARSVQPQH

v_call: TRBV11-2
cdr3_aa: ASSSRARGYEQY

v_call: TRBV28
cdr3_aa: ASSDPPIAKNIQY

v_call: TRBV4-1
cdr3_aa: ASSRLGGQGANEQY

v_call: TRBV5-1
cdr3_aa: ASSLSQGAGTGELF

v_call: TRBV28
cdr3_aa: ASKPPSVAWEQY

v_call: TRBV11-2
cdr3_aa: ASSLVRDNGNTIY

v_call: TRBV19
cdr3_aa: ASSIDRDSNDGINSPLH

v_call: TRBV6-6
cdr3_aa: ASSTGTLYYEQY

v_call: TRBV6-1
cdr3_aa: ASSLAGVSETQY

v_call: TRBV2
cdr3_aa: ASRLGVTGRTGELF

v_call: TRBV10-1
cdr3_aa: ASALSNQPQH

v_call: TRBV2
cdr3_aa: ASSSARAEQF

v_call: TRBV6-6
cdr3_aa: ASRLGVNTGELF

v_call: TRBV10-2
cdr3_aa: ASRDSNQPQH

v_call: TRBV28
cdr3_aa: ASKRQGWTEAF

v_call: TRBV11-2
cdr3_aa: ASSLGALEHTDTQY

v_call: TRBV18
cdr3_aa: ASSHPGQGSYEQY

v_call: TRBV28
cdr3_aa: ASSLRTPYGYT

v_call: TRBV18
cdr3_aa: ASSQLGSVSYEQY

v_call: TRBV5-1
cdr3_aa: ASSPGTAGNTIY

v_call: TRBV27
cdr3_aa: ASSWARVGDTQY

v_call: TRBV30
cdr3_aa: AWSVGTGLPTGEQY

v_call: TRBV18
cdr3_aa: ASSLRTGKETQY

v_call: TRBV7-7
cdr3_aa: ASSVQPGLAGGGAYNEQF

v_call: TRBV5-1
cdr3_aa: ASSPGVAGLAYEQY

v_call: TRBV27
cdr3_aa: ASSLRGLQPQH

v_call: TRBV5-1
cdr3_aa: ASSFQGAMGTEAF

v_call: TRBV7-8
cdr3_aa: ASSLVGGGSSYEQY

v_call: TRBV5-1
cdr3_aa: ASRLRQVQETQY

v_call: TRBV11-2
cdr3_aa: ASSTDRGFSYEQY

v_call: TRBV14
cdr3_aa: ASSPGHRWTEAF

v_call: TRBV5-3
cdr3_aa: ARSLVPPLRGPRVIGTDTQY

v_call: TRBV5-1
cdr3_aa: ASSSGRHLTDTQY

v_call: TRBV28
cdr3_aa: ASSLGDVREKLF

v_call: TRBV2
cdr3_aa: ASSSWPRDTQY

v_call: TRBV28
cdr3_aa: ASSLSWVGANTEAF

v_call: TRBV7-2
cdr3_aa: ASSLAGPVSAQY

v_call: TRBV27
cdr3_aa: ASSLYPPGGVHQPQH

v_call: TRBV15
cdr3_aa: ATSPDPDWPGANVLT

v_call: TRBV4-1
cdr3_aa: ASSQNLAGEQF

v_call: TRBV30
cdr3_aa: AWGPTSGRTDTQY

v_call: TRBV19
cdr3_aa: ASSQIAGASTDTQY

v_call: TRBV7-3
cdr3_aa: ASSLKKAPKDTEAF